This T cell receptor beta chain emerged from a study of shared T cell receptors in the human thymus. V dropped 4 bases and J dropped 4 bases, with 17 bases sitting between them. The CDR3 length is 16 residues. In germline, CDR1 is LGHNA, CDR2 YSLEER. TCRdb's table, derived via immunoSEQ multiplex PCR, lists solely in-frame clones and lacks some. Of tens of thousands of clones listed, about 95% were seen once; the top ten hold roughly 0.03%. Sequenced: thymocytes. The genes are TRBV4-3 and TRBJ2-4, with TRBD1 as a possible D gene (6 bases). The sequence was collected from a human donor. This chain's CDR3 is CASSLSKDSTKNIQYF. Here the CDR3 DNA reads TGCGCCAGCAGCCTCTCGAAGGACAGCACAAAAAACATTCAGTACTTC.